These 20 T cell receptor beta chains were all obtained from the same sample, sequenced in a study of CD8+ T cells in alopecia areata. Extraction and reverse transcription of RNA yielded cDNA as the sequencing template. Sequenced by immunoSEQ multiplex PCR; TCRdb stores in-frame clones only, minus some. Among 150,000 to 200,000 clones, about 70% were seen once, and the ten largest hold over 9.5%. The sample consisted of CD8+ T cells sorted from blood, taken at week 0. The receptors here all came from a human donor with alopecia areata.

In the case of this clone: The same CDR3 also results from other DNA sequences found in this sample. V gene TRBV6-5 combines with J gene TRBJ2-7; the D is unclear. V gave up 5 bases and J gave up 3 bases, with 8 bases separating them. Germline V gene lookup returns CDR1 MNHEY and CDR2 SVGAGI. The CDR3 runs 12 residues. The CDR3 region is CASSGGSYEQYF. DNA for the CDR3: TGTGCCAGCAGTGGTGGCAGCTACGAGCAGTACTTC.

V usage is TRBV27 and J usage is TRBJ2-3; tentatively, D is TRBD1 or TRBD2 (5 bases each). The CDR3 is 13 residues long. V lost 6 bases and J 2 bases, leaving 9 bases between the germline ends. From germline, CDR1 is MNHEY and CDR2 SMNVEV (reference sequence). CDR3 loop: CASSGAPTDTQYF. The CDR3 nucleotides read TGTGCCAGCAGCGGGGCCCCCACAGATACGCAGTATTTT.

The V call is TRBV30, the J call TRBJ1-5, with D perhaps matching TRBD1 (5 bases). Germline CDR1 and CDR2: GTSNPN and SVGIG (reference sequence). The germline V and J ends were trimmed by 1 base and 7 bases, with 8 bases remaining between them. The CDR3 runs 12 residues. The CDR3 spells CAWSAGKQPQHF. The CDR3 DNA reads TGTGCCTGGAGTGCAGGGAAACAGCCCCAGCATTTT. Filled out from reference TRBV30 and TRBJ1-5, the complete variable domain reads SQTIHQWPATLVQPVGSPLSLECTVEGTSNPNLYWYRQAAGRGLQLLFYSVGIGQISSEVPQNLSASRPQDRQFILSSKKLLLSDSGFYLCAWSAGKQPQHFGDGTRLSIL.

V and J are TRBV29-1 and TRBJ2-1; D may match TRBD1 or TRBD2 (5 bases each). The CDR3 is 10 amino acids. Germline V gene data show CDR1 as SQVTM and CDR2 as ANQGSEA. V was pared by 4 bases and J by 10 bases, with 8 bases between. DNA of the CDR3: TGCAGCGTTGGGGACCGCGAGCAGTTCTTC. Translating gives CSVGDREQFF.

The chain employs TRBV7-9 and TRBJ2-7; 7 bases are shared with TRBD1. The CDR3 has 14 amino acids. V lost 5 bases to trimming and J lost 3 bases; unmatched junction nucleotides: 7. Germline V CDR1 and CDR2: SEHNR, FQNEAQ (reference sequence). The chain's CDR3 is CASSPRDRYYEQYF. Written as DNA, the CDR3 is TGTGCCAGCAGCCCTCGGGACAGATACTACGAGCAGTACTTC. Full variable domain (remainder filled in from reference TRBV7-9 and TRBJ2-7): DTGVSQNPRHKITKRGQNVTFRCDPISEHNRLYWYRQTLGQGPEFLTYFQNEAQLEKSRLLSDRFSAERPKGSFSTLEIQRTEQGDSAMYLCASSPRDRYYEQYFGPGTRLTVT.

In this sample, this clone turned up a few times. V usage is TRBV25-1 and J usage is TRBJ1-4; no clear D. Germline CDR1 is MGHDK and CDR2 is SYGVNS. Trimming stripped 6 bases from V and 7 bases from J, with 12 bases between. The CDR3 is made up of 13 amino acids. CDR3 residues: CASRPGVAEKLFF. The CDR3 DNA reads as TGTGCCAGCAGACCGGGAGTCGCTGAAAAACTGTTTTTT.

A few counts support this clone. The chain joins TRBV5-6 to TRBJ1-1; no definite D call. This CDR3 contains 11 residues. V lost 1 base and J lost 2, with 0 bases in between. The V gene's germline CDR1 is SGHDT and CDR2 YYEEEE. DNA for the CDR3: TGTGCCAGCAGCTTGAACACTGAAGCTTTCTTT. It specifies CASSLNTEAFF.

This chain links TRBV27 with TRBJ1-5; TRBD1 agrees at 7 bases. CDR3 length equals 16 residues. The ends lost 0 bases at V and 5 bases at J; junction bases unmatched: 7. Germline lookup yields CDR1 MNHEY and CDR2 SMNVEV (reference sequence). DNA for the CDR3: TGTGCCAGCAGTTTATCGGTGGGGGACAGCCATCAGCCCCAGCATTTT. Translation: CASSLSVGDSHQPQHF.

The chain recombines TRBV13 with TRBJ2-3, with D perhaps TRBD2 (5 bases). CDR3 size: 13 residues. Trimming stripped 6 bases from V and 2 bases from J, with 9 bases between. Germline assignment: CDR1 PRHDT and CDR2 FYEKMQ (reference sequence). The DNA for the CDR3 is TGTGCCAGCAGTCTAGCTTCCACAGATACGCAGTATTTT. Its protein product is CASSLASTDTQYF.

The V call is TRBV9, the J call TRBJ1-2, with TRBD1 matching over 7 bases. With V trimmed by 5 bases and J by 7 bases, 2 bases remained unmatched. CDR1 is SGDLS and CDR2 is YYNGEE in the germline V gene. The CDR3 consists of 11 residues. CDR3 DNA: TGTGCCAGCAGTGGGACAGCTGGCTACACCTTC. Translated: CASSGTAGYTF.

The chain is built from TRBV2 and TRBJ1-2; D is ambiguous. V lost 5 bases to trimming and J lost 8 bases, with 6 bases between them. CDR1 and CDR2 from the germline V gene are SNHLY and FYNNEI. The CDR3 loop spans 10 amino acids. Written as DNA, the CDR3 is TGTGCCAGCAGTCGTGGCGGCTACACCTTC. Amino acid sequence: CASSRGGYTF.

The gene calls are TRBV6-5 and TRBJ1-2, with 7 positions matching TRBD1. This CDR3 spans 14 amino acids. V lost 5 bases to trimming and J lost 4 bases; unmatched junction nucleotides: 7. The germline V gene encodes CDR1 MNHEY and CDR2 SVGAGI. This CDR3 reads CASSLSGGLYGYTF. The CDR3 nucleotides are TGTGCCAGCAGTCTATCAGGGGGACTCTATGGCTACACCTTC.

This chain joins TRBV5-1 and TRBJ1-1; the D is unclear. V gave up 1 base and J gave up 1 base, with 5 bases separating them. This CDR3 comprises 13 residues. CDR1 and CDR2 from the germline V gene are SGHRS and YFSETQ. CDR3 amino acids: CASSLQTNTEAFF. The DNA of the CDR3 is TGCGCCAGCAGCTTGCAGACGAACACTGAAGCTTTCTTT.

The CDR3 coding sequence is TGTGCCAGCAGGACCGGGGGTTCACCCCTCCACTTT. It is translated as CASRTGGSPLHF. The rearrangement links TRBV2 to TRBJ1-6; a possible D gene is TRBD1 (5 bases). The CDR3 length is 12 residues. The germline V gene has CDR1 SNHLY and CDR2 FYNNEI. The V end was cut by 6 bases, the J end by 9 bases, with 9 bases between.

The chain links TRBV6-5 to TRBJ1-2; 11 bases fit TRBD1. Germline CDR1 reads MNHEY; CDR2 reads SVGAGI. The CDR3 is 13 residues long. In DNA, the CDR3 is TGTGCTTCGACCGGGACAGGGGGATATGGCTACACCTTC. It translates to CASTGTGGYGYTF.

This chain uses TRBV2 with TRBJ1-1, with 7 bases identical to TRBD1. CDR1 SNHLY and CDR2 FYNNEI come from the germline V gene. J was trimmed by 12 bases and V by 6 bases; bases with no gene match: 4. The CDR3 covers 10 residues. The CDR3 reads CASRTGRSFF. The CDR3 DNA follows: TGTGCCAGCAGGACAGGGAGGTCTTTCTTT.

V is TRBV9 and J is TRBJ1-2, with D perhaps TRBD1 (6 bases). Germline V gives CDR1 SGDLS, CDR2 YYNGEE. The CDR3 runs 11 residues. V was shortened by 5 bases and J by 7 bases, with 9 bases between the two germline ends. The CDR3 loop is CASRQGTGYTF. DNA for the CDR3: TGTGCCAGCAGACAGGGTACTGGCTACACCTTC.

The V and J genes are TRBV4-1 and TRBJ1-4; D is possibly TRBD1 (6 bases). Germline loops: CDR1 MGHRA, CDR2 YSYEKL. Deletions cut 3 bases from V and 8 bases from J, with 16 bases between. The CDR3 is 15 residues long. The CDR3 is CASSHERTAKEKLFF. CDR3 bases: TGCGCCAGCAGCCACGAGAGGACAGCCAAGGAAAAACTGTTTTTT.

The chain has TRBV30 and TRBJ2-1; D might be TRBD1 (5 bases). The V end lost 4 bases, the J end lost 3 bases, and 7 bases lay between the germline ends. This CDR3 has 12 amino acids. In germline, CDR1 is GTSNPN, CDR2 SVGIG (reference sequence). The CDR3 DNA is TGTGCCTGGACAGGGTACTACAATGAGCAGTTCTTC. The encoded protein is CAWTGYYNEQFF.

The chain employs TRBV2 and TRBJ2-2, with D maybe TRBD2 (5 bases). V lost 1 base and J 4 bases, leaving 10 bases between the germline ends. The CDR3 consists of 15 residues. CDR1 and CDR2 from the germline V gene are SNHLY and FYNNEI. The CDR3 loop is CASSEVAGSTGELFF. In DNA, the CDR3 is TGTGCCAGCAGTGAAGTGGCGGGTAGCACCGGGGAGCTGTTTTTT. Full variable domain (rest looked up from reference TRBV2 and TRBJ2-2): EPEVTQTPSHQVTQMGQEVILRCVPISNHLYFYWYRQILGQKVEFLVSFYNNEISEKSEIFDDQFSVERPDGSNFTLKIRSTKLEDSAMYFCASSEVAGSTGELFFGEGSRLTVL.